One and the same sample provided the 16 T cell receptor beta chains below, sequenced in a study of cytomegalovirus exposure and HLA in healthy donors. Use of 60 Vbeta and 13 Jbeta primers characterized the PCR. Using immunoSEQ multiplex PCR, the repertoire was profiled, and TCRdb retains in-frame clones only, with some absent. This sample's clone table lists fewer than 85,000 clones. The sample consisted of PBMCs. The origin of the receptors is a woman aged 40 to 50 in good health and CMV-seropositive.

The rearrangement links TRBV5-6 to TRBJ1-1, with 9 bases matching TRBD1. The V gene end was trimmed by 2 bases and the J gene end by 6 bases; junction bases not matched to a gene: 5. The germline CDR1 and CDR2 sequences are SGHDT and YYEEEE. CDR3 length equals 14 residues. The CDR3 DNA follows: TGTGCCAGCAGCTTATGGGACAGGGATGCTGAAGCTTTCTTT. It translates to CASSLWDRDAEAFF.

This chain joins TRBV6-5 and TRBJ2-5; 8 bases are a match to TRBD2. The end of the DNA is better explained by TRBJ2-7, so the J call may be wrong. The CDR3 runs to 14 residues. Germline-derived CDR1 and CDR2 are MNHEY and SVGAGI. This chain's CDR3 is CASSRSGGGYEQYF. As DNA, the CDR3 is TGTGCCAGCAGTAGATCGGGGGGGGGCTACGAGCAGTACTTC.

V gene TRBV29-1 combines with J gene TRBJ2-2; 10 nucleotides align to TRBD1. Germline V lookup: CDR1 SQVTM, CDR2 ANQGSEA. The CDR3 has 13 amino acids. V shed 7 bases, J shed 6 bases, and the junction held 5 bases outside the gene matches. The CDR3 nucleotides are TGCAGCGGTGGGACAGGGGACTCCGGGGAGCTGTTTTTT. Translated: CSGGTGDSGELFF.

The chain combines TRBV18 with TRBJ2-3; tentatively, D is TRBD2 (6 bases). Trimming cost V 3 bases and J 3 bases, with 7 bases left between them. The CDR3 has 13 residues. From germline, CDR1 is KGHSH and CDR2 LQKENI. As DNA, the CDR3 is TGTGCCAGCTCACCCGGGACTACAGATACGCAGTATTTT. Amino acids: CASSPGTTDTQYF. Variable domain in full (rest from reference TRBV18 and TRBJ2-3): NAGVMQNPRHLVRRRGQEARLRCSPMKGHSHVYWYRQLPEEGLKFMVYLQKENIIDESGMPKERFSAEFPKEGPSILRIQQVVRGDSAAYFCASSPGTTDTQYFGPGTRLTVL.

CDR3 nucleotides: TGCGCCAGCAGCGACGTTAGGGGGCACACAGATACGCAGTATTTT. Protein: CASSDVRGHTDTQYF. The rearrangement joins TRBV4-3 to TRBJ2-3; TRBD1 matches 7 bases. Germline loops: CDR1 LGHNA, CDR2 YSLEER. The J segment lost 2 bases and the V segment lost 5 bases, leaving 7 bases of the junction unmatched. The CDR3 is made up of 15 amino acids.

The V call is TRBV11-3, the J call TRBJ2-1; 11 positions match TRBD2. Germline V gene sequence: CDR1 SGHNT, CDR2 YENEEA. This CDR3 comprises 15 residues. The V gene end was trimmed by 5 bases and the J gene end by 8 bases; junction bases not matched to a gene: 8. The CDR3 region is CASSQRSGGGHEQFF. The CDR3, as DNA: TGTGCCAGCAGCCAACGTAGCGGGGGGGGACATGAGCAGTTCTTC. Combining the CDR3 with reference TRBV11-3 and TRBJ2-1 gives the whole variable domain EAGVVQSPRYKIIEKKQPVAFWCNPISGHNTLYWYLQNLGQGPELLIRYENEEAVDDSQLPKDRFSAERLKGVDSTLKIQPAELGDSAVYLCASSQRSGGGHEQFFGPGTRLTVL.

This chain joins TRBV7-2 and TRBJ2-5; D is perhaps TRBD1 (6 bases). Trimming took 1 base from V and 5 from J, leaving 11 bases between them. This CDR3 region has 14 residues. CDR1 and CDR2 from the germline V gene are SGHTA and FQGNSA. CDR3 nucleotide sequence: TGTGCCAGCAGCTTAGGGGCTAGGGGGGAGACCCAGTACTTC. Translating gives CASSLGARGETQYF.

The gene calls are TRBV7-8 and TRBJ1-2; the D is unclear. The CDR3 is 15 amino acids. With 0 bases removed from V and 4 bases from J, the gap between germline ends came to 12 bases. Germline V gene data show CDR1 as SGHVS and CDR2 as FQNEAQ. CDR3 sequence: CASSLARRSTYGYTF. In DNA, the CDR3 is TGTGCCAGCAGCTTAGCGAGGAGGAGCACCTATGGCTACACCTTC. The full variable domain, completed using reference TRBV7-8 and TRBJ1-2, is GAGVSQSPRYKVAKRGQDVALRCDPISGHVSLFWYQQALGQGPEFLTYFQNEAQLDKSGLPSDRFFAERPEGSVSTLKIQRTQQEDSAVYLCASSLARRSTYGYTFGSGTRLTVV.

CDR3 nucleotide sequence: TGTGCCAGCAGCTCCCAGGGGGGAAAGGCTGAAGCTTTCTTT. Translated, it gives CASSSQGGKAEAFF. The rearrangement links TRBV7-3 to TRBJ1-1; 7 nucleotides line up with TRBD1. Looked up from germline, CDR1 is SGHTA and CDR2 is FQGTGA. The V and J ends lost 4 bases and 6 bases, in that order; junction bases with no gene match: 8. This CDR3 is built from 14 residues.

The CDR3 reads CASSVVEGEGPQHF. As DNA, the CDR3 is TGTGCCAGCAGCGTAGTAGAGGGGGAGGGGCCCCAGCATTTT. This rearrangement joins TRBV9 to TRBJ1-5; D is possibly TRBD1 (6 bases). Germline CDR1 SGDLS, CDR2 YYNGEE. The CDR3 consists of 14 residues. Trimming took 0 bases from V and 9 from J, leaving 13 bases between them.

The chain uses TRBV4-3 and TRBJ2-5; 7 nucleotides match TRBD1. TRBJ2-7 explains the end of the DNA better; the J call may be wrong. There are 13 residues in the CDR3. Germline loops: CDR1 LGHNA, CDR2 YSLEER. The CDR3, as DNA: TGCGCCAGCAGCCTCCGACAGGGTCGCGAGCAGTACTTC. It is translated as CASSLRQGREQYF.

The J gene is TRBJ2-7, the V gene TRBV7-7; D may be TRBD1 (7 bases). The ends were cut back, 5 bases at V and 3 bases at J, with 14 bases in the middle. Germline values: CDR1 SSHAT, CDR2 FNYEAQ (reference sequence). The CDR3 runs to 14 residues. This CDR3 is CASSAGTADYEQYF. The CDR3 nucleotides are TGTGCCAGCAGCGCGGGGACAGCAGACTACGAGCAGTACTTC.

The chain couples TRBV30 to TRBJ2-3; 10 bases line up with TRBD2. V dropped 0 bases and J dropped 2; count of bases not matched to a gene: 5. The CDR3 is 16 amino acids. Germline V gene lookup returns CDR1 GTSNPN and CDR2 SVGIG (reference sequence). The CDR3 coding sequence is TGTGCCTGGAGTGTAGCACTAGCGGGGTCCACAGATACGCAGTATTTT. This encodes CAWSVALAGSTDTQYF.

By frequency, this clone registers medium-sized. The genes are TRBV6-4 and TRBJ2-1, with 11 bases lining up with TRBD2. The trim removed 4 bases at V and 3 bases at J, leaving 2 bases unmatched. This CDR3 is 15 amino acids long. Germline V gives CDR1 MRHNA, CDR2 SNTAGT. CDR3 bases: TGTGCCAGCAGTGTACTAGCGGGAGACTACAATGAGCAGTTCTTC. Its protein product is CASSVLAGDYNEQFF.

The chain employs TRBV15 and TRBJ2-7; D not resolved. With 2 bases removed from V and 1 base from J, the gap between germline ends came to 12 bases. The V gene's germline CDR1 is LNHNV and CDR2 YYDKDF (reference sequence). CDR3 length equals 15 residues. The CDR3 here is CATSRTADMSYEQYF. Written as DNA, the CDR3 is TGTGCCACCAGCAGAACTGCAGACATGTCCTACGAGCAGTACTTC. The full variable domain, its missing parts supplied by reference TRBV15 and TRBJ2-7, is DAMVIQNPRYQVTQFGKPVTLSCSQTLNHNVMYWYQQKSSQAPKLLFHYYDKDFNNEADTPDNFQSRRPNTSFCFLDIRSPGLGDTAMYLCATSRTADMSYEQYFGPGTRLTVT.

The chain links TRBV9 to TRBJ2-1; 9 bases are shared with TRBD1. The germline gives CDR1 SGDLS, CDR2 YYNGEE. Trimming at V came to 2 bases and at J to 1 base, leaving 1 base not matched to a gene. The CDR3 is 15 amino acids. CDR3 residues: CASSVDRGSYNEQFF. In DNA, the CDR3 is TGTGCCAGCAGCGTCGACAGGGGGTCCTACAATGAGCAGTTCTTC. The variable domain in full, completed from reference TRBV9 and TRBJ2-1, reads DSGVTQTPKHLITATGQRVTLRCSPRSGDLSVYWYQQSLDQGLQFLIQYYNGEERAKGNILERFSAQQFPDLHSELNLSSLELGDSALYFCASSVDRGSYNEQFFGPGTRLTVL.